The T cell receptor (beta chain) described here comes from a study of OX40 agonist ivuxolimab in advanced cancers. Study summary: Dose-escalation patients were diagnosed with hepatocellular carcinoma, melanoma, renal cell cancer or head and neck cancer. A mean age of about 56 years, range roughly 23 to 79, was recorded, and around 85% were male. Notes on the study in general: More expanded clones were seen, on average, in CD8+ T cells than in CD4+.

TCRdb keeps only in-frame clones here, not all; method: immunoSEQ multiplex PCR. The sample records roughly 91,000 clones, roughly 95% being singletons. With respect to this clone: The antigen remains unidentified.

It was autoimmune disease history or systemic immunosuppression that excluded patients. CDR3 length: 15 residues. The germline V gene encodes CDR1 SGHDT and CDR2 YYEEEE. V dropped 7 bases and J dropped 4; count of bases not matched to a gene: 9. The source was CD4+ or CD8+ T cells sorted from blood, collected in a trial of the OX40 agonist ivuxolimab. V and J are TRBV5-6 and TRBJ1-4, with 8 bases matching TRBD1. This clonotype originated in an adult with an advanced solid tumor such as melanoma, head and neck, liver or kidney cancer. The CDR3 DNA sequence: TGTGCCAGCGGAATTGGGACAGGAGTTAATGAAAAACTGTTTTTT. This gives the protein CASGIGTGVNEKLFF. Supplemented by reference TRBV5-6 and TRBJ1-4, the full variable domain reads DAGVTQSPTHLIKTRGQQVTLRCSPKSGHDTVSWYQQALGQGPQFIFQYYEEEERQRGNFPDRFSGHQFPNYSSELNVNALLLGDSALYLCASGIGTGVNEKLFFGSGTQLSVL.